One sample yielded the 17 T cell receptor beta chains listed below, sequenced in a study of CD8 T cells in Susac syndrome. Random hexamers primed reverse transcription of about 0.5 to 1 ug RNA. TCRdb recomputed calls from the immunoSEQ multiplex PCR reads with MiXCR, one row per CDR3 protein. The sample lists about 190,000 distinct CDR3 sequences, 95% occurring once. The sequenced sample was CD8+ T cells from PBMCs. The source is a human donor with Susac syndrome.

The chain recombines TRBV7-6 with TRBJ2-1; no clear D. With 3 bases removed from V and 5 bases from J, the gap between germline ends came to 2 bases. This CDR3 comprises 11 residues. Germline CDR1 reads SGHVS; CDR2 reads FNYEAQ. The CDR3 nucleotides are TGTGCCAGCAGCTTCAACAATGAGCAGTTCTTC. Translation: CASSFNNEQFF.

The chain uses TRBV12-3 or TRBV12-4 and TRBJ2-5, with 10 bases fitting TRBD1. Germline trimming cut 1 base from V and 5 bases from J; bases unmatched to any gene: 4. The CDR3 extends over 15 amino acids. CDR3 in DNA: TGTGCCAGCAGTTTAGGACAGGGGGCTGATGAGACCCAGTACTTC. It translates to CASSLGQGADETQYF.

This rearrangement joins TRBV28 to TRBJ2-5; TRBD1 agrees at 7 bases. V was pared by 5 bases and J by 5 bases, with 8 bases of the junction left unmatched. Germline V gene sequence: CDR1 MDHEN, CDR2 SYDVKM. The CDR3 loop spans 14 amino acids. The chain's CDR3 is CASSPQGTKETQYF. For the CDR3, the DNA is TGTGCCAGCAGTCCACAGGGGACGAAGGAGACCCAGTACTTC.

The V call is TRBV20-1, the J call TRBJ2-1; the match to TRBD2 covers 16 bases. The CDR3 has 16 residues. CDR1 is DFQATT and CDR2 is SNEGSKA in the germline V gene (reference sequence). V dropped 0 bases and J dropped 15; count of bases not matched to a gene: 11. Written as DNA, the CDR3 is TGCAGTGCTAGAGACACGGATGGGACTAGCGGGAGGGCGGGGTTCTTC. Protein: CSARDTDGTSGRAGFF.

This chain uses TRBV29-1 with TRBJ2-7; D is undetermined. The CDR3 length is 12 residues. V was trimmed by 4 bases and J by 6 bases, leaving 13 bases between them. Germline V gives CDR1 SQVTM, CDR2 ANQGSEA. The CDR3 here is CSVVLRVGEQYF. CDR3 bases: TGCAGCGTTGTACTCCGGGTCGGCGAGCAGTACTTC.

V and J are TRBV20-1 and TRBJ2-5; weak D call: TRBD1 (6 bases). Trimming shortened V by 5 bases and J by 4 bases, and 20 bases separated the two germline ends. There are 15 residues in the CDR3. Germline lookup yields CDR1 DFQATT and CDR2 SNEGSKA (reference sequence). The CDR3: CSARRGLGLGETQYF. CDR3 bases: TGCAGTGCTCGCAGGGGTTTGGGGTTAGGAGAGACCCAGTACTTC.

The table lists this clonotype with a count of one. DNA for the CDR3: TGTGCCAGCAGCCTTTCCCTAGCGGGGGGTTCCTACAATGAGCAGTTCTTC. Translating gives CASSLSLAGGSYNEQFF. The gene calls are TRBV9 and TRBJ2-1, with 11 bases aligning to TRBD2. The length of the CDR3 is 17 residues. In germline, CDR1 is SGDLS, CDR2 YYNGEE. The ends lost 4 bases at V and 1 base at J; junction bases unmatched: 7.

The chain links TRBV18 to TRBJ2-6, with 9 bases aligning to TRBD1. Germline V gene lookup returns CDR1 KGHSH and CDR2 LQKENI. This CDR3 has 17 amino acids. The J segment lost 0 bases and the V segment lost 3 bases, leaving 3 bases of the junction unmatched. The CDR3 is CASSPGQGPSGANVLTF. CDR3 DNA: TGTGCCAGCTCACCGGGACAGGGCCCCTCTGGGGCCAACGTCCTGACTTTC.

The chain combines TRBV12-3 or TRBV12-4 with TRBJ2-7; TRBD1 might be the D (5 bases). This CDR3 region has 14 residues. With 1 base removed from V and 3 bases from J, the gap between germline ends came to 10 bases. The CDR3 coding sequence is TGTGCCAGCAGTTTAGGGCAGGGTTTCTACGAGCAGTACTTC. Amino acid sequence: CASSLGQGFYEQYF.

The V and J genes are TRBV7-9 and TRBJ2-1; 9 bases are a match to TRBD2. J was trimmed by 9 bases and V by 1 base; bases with no gene match: 10. This CDR3 region has 16 residues. In germline, CDR1 is SEHNR, CDR2 FQNEAQ (reference sequence). The CDR3: CASSLGAGGPSIEQFF. Written as DNA, the CDR3 is TGTGCCAGCAGCTTAGGCGCGGGAGGGCCCTCCATTGAGCAGTTCTTC.

CDR3 in amino acids: CASSQVPGQLYEQYF. Written as DNA, the CDR3 is TGCGCCAGCAGCCAAGTCCCGGGACAGCTCTACGAGCAGTACTTC. V gene TRBV4-1 combines with J gene TRBJ2-7; 7 bases are a match to TRBD1. V was pared by 1 base and J by 3 bases, with 6 bases of the junction left unmatched. Germline V lookup: CDR1 MGHRA, CDR2 YSYEKL. CDR3 length equals 15 residues.

This rearrangement joins TRBV7-8 to TRBJ1-4; D may be TRBD1 (6 bases). The V and J ends lost 5 bases and 0 bases respectively, with 13 bases between them. This CDR3 has 16 residues. Germline CDR1 is SGHVS and CDR2 is FQNEAQ. The CDR3 is CASSKGTSATNEKLFF. Written as DNA, the CDR3 is TGTGCCAGCAGCAAAGGGACATCCGCAACTAATGAAAAACTGTTTTTT.

The chain uses TRBV4-1 and TRBJ2-1; 8 nucleotides match TRBD1. After removal of 5 bases from V and 7 bases from J, the junction contained 10 bases not matched to a gene. This CDR3 has 15 residues. The germline V gene encodes CDR1 MGHRA and CDR2 YSYEKL. CDR3 in DNA: TGCGCCAGCAGCTACGGACAGGGAAGGGGAAATGAGCAGTTCTTC. Amino acid sequence: CASSYGQGRGNEQFF.

V is TRBV15 and J is TRBJ2-2, with TRBD1 identical over 8 bases. Per the germline V gene, CDR1 is LNHNV and CDR2 is YYDKDF (reference sequence). There are 18 residues in the CDR3. Unmatched junction bases numbered 13, after V lost 1 base and J lost 6 bases. Here the CDR3 reads CATSRARGQGAGPGELFF. The DNA for the CDR3 is TGTGCCACCAGCAGAGCACGGGGGCAGGGGGCAGGTCCCGGGGAGCTGTTTTTT.

The chain carries TRBV27 and TRBJ2-5, with 7 positions matching TRBD1. This CDR3 contains 12 residues. Germline CDR1 MNHEY, CDR2 SMNVEV (reference sequence). Trimming removed 8 bases from V and 5 bases from J; junction bases left unmatched: 5. This CDR3 reads CASGRGFETQYF. The CDR3 DNA follows: TGTGCCAGCGGCAGGGGGTTTGAGACCCAGTACTTC.

CDR3 sequence: CASSYSAEAFF. The CDR3 DNA follows: TGTGCCAGCAGTTACAGCGCTGAAGCTTTCTTT. The V gene is TRBV6-6, the J gene TRBJ1-1; no firm D call. V was cut by 2 bases and J by 6 bases, with 4 bases left in between. Germline V lookup: CDR1 MNHNY, CDR2 SVGAGI (reference sequence). CDR3 length: 11 residues.

The chain carries TRBV7-6 and TRBJ2-1; the match to TRBD1 covers 8 bases. The CDR3 has 16 residues. CDR1 SGHVS and CDR2 FNYEAQ come from the germline V gene. J was trimmed by 9 bases and V by 3 bases; bases with no gene match: 13. The DNA of the CDR3 is TGTGCCAGCAGCTTCAGACAGGGGAGTGTCGGCACTGAGCAGTTCTTC. Translated: CASSFRQGSVGTEQFF.